This record covers a single T cell receptor beta chain. The ends lost 7 bases at V and 4 bases at J; junction bases unmatched: 10. CDR1 is MNHEY, CDR2 SVGAGI, per germline. This CDR3 has 15 amino acids. The data are from a study of blood T cell repertoires in COVID-19. About the research overall: Researchers got acute and convalescent COVID-19 samples from the United States, Italy and Spain. From T cells, B-cell-depleted T cells, or PBMCs came the material, which was cDNA or gDNA.

Per the original methods: Amplification of reference gene primers was used by the study to estimate nucleated cell counts. The assay was immunoSEQ multiplex PCR, and TCRdb's table has in-frame clones only and misses some. V, J and clone size derive from that table, while D and trimming were established from the DNA sequence. The table lists around 270,000 clones, around 89% of them singletons. The genes are TRBV6-5 and TRBJ2-5; 9 positions match TRBD1. Material for sequencing was peripheral blood. The source is a man aged 40-49 years with acute or convalescent COVID-19. DNA for the CDR3: TGTGCCAGCACCGGGACAGGGCCGAATGTAGAGACCCAGTACTTC. Its translation: CASTGTGPNVETQYF.